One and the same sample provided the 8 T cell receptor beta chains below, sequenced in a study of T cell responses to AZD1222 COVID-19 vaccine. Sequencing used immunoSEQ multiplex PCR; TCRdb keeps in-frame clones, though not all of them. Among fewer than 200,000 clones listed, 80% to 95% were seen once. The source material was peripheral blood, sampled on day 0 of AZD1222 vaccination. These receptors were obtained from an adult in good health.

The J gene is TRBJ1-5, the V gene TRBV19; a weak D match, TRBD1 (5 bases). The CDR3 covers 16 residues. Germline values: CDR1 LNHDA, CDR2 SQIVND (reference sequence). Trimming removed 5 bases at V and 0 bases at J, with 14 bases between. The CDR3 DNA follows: TGTGCCAGTAGTCCCCAGGGTTACCTTAGCAATCAGCCCCAGCATTTT. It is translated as CASSPQGYLSNQPQHF.

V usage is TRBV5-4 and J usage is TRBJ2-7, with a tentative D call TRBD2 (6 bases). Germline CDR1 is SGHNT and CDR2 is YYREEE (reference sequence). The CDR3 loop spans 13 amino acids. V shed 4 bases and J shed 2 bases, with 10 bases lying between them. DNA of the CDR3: TGTGCCAGCAGCCCCCGGGGGACCTACGAGCAGTACTTC. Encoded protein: CASSPRGTYEQYF.

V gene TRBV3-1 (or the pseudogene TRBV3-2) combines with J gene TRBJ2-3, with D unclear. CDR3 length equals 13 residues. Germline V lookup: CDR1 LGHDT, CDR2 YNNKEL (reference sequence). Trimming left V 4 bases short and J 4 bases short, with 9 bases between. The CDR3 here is CASSPPPPDTQYF. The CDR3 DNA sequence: TGTGCCAGCAGCCCCCCCCCACCAGATACGCAGTATTTT.

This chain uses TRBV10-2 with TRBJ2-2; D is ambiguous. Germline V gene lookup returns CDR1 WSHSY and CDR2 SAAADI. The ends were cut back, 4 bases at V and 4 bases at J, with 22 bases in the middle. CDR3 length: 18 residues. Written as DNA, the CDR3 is TGCGCCAGCAGTGGGCCCTCTGGCAGACCCCCGAGCACCGGGGAGCTGTTTTTT. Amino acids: CASSGPSGRPPSTGELFF.

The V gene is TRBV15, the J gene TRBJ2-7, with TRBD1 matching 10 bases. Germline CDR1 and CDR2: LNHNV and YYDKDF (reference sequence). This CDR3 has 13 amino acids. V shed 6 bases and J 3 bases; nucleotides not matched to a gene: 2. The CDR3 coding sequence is TGTGCCACCAGAGGGGACAGGGGCTACGAGCAGTACTTC. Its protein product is CATRGDRGYEQYF.

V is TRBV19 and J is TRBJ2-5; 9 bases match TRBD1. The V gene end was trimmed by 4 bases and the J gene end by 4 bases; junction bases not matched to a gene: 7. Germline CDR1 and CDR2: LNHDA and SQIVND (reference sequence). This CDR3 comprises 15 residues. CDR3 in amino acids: CASSTPGDRAETQYF. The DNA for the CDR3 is TGTGCCAGTAGTACCCCCGGGGACAGGGCAGAGACCCAGTACTTC.

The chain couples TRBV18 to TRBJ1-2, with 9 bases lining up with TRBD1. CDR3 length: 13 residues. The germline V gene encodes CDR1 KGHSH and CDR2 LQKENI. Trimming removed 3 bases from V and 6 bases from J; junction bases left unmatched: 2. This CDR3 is CASSPGQGNGYTF. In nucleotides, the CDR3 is TGTGCCAGCTCACCGGGACAGGGTAATGGCTACACCTTC.

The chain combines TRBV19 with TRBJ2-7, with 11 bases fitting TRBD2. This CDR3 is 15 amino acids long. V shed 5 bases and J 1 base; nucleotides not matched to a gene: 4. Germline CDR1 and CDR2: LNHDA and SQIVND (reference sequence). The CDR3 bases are TGTGCCAGTAGTCTGACTAGCGGGGCGTCCTACGAGCAGTACTTC. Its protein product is CASSLTSGASYEQYF.